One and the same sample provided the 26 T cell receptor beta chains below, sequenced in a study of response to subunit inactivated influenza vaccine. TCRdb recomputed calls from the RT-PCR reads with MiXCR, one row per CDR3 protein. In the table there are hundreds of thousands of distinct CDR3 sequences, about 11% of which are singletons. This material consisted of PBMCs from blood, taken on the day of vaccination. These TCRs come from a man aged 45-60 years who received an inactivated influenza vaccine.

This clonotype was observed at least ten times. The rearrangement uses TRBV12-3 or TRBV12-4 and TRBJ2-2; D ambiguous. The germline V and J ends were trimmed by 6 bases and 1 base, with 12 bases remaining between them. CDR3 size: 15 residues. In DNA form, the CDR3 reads TGTGCCAGCAGCACCCGGAAGGGGAACACCGGGGAGCTGTTTTTT. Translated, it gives CASSTRKGNTGELFF.

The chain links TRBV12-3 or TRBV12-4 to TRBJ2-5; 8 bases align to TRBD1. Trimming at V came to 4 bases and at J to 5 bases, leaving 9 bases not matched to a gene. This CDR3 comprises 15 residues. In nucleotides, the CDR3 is TGTGCCAGCAGTTCCAACCAGGGGGCATCGGAGACCCAGTACTTC. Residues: CASSSNQGASETQYF.

CDR3 in amino acids: CASSSSTGFLEQFF. The DNA of the CDR3 is TGTGCCAGCAGCTCCTCAACGGGGTTTTTGGAGCAGTTCTTC. The genes are TRBV7-2 and TRBJ2-1, with a possible D match to TRBD2 (5 bases). Germline V gene lookup returns CDR1 SGHTA and CDR2 FQGNSA. This CDR3 comprises 14 residues. The germline V and J ends were trimmed by 4 bases and 10 bases, with 17 bases remaining between them.

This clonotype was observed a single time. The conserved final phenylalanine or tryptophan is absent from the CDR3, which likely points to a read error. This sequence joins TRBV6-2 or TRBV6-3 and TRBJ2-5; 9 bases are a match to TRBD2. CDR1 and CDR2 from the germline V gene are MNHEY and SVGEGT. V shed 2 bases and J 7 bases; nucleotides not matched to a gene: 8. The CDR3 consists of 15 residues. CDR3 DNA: TGTGCCAGCAGTTACAGTCCTAGCGGGATCGTGACCCAGTACCTC. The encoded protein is CASSYSPSGIVTQYL.

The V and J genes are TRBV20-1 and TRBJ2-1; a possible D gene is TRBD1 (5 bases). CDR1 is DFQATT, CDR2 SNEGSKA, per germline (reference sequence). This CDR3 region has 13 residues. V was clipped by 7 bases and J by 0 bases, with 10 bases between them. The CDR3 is CSGGLLSYNEQFF. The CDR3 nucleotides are TGCAGTGGGGGCCTACTCTCCTACAATGAGCAGTTCTTC.

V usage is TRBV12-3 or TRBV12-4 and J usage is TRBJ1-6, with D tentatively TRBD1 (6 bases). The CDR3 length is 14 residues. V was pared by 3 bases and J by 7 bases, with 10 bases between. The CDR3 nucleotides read TGTGCCAGCAGTTTCTACAGGGCGAATTCACCCCTCCACTTT. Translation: CASSFYRANSPLHF.

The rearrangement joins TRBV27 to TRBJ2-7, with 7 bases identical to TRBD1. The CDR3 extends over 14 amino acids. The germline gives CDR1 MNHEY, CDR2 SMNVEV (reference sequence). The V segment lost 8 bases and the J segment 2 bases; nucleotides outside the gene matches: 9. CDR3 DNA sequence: TGTGCCAGCGCTCGAAGGGACAGACCCTACGAGCAGTACTTC. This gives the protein CASARRDRPYEQYF.

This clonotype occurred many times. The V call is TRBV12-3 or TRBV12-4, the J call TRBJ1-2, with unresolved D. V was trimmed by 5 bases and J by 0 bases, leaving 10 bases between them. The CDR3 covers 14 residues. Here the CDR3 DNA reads TGTGCCAGCAGTGAGACCGCAGCTAACTATGGCTACACCTTC. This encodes CASSETAANYGYTF.

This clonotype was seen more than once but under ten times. CDR3 sequence: CASSVSSGPGGDTQYF. The DNA of the CDR3 is TGTGCCAGCAGCGTATCTAGCGGCCCTGGGGGGGATACGCAGTATTTT. The V gene is TRBV7-2, the J gene TRBJ2-3, with TRBD2 identical over 7 bases. Germline V CDR1 and CDR2: SGHTA, FQGNSA. The CDR3 length is 16 residues. After removal of 5 bases from V and 6 bases from J, the junction contained 14 bases not matched to a gene.

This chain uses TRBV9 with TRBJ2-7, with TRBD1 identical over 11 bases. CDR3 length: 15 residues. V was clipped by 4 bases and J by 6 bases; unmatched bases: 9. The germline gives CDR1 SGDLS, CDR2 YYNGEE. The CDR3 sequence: CASSLMGTGGGEQYF. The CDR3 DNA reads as TGTGCCAGCAGCCTCATGGGGACAGGGGGTGGCGAGCAGTACTTC.

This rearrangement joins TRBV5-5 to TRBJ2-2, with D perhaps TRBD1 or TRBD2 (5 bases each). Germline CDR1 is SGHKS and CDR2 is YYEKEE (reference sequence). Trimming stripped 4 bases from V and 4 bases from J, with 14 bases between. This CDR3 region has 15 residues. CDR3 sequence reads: CASSPWDVRTGELFF. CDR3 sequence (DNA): TGTGCCAGCAGCCCCTGGGACGTACGCACCGGGGAGCTGTTTTTT.

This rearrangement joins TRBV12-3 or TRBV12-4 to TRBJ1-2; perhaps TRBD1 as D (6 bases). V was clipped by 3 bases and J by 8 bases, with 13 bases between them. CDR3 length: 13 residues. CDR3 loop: CASSFEQGNGYTF. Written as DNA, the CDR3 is TGTGCCAGCAGTTTTGAGCAGGGGAACGGCTACACCTTC.

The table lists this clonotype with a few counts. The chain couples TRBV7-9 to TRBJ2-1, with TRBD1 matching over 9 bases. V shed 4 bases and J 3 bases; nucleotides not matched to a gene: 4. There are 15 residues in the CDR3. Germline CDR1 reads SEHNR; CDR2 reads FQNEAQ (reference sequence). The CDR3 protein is CASSSGTGYYNEQFF. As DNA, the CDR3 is TGTGCCAGCAGCTCCGGGACAGGGTACTACAATGAGCAGTTCTTC.

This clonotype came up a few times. CDR3 in amino acids: CSVDRGGFYNEQFF. The CDR3 DNA reads TGCAGCGTTGATCGGGGGGGTTTCTACAATGAGCAGTTCTTC. The chain joins TRBV29-1 to TRBJ2-1, with TRBD2 matching 8 bases. Trimming removed 3 bases from V and 3 bases from J; junction bases left unmatched: 4. The germline V gene encodes CDR1 SQVTM and CDR2 ANQGSEA. The CDR3 loop spans 14 amino acids.

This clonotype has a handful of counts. CDR3: CASSLGLVGGGGQETQYF. CDR3 sequence (DNA): TGTGCCAGCAGCTTAGGACTAGTCGGGGGTGGCGGCCAAGAGACCCAGTACTTC. The V call is TRBV11-2, the J call TRBJ2-5, with a weak D call TRBD2 (6 bases). CDR3 length: 18 residues. Germline-derived CDR1 and CDR2 are SGHAT and FQNNGV. The germline V and J ends were trimmed by 1 base and 1 base, with 19 bases remaining between them.

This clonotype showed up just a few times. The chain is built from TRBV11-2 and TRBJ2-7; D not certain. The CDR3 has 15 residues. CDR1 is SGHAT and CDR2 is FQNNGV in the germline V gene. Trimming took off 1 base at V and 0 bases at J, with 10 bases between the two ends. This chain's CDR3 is CASSLASDGSYEQYF. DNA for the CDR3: TGTGCCAGCAGCTTAGCGTCGGACGGCTCCTACGAGCAGTACTTC.

CDR3: CASSPDRGPNNSPLHF. CDR3 in DNA: TGTGCCAGCAGTCCCGACAGGGGGCCAAACAATTCACCCCTCCACTTT. This chain connects TRBV12-3 or TRBV12-4 to TRBJ1-6; 10 bases fit TRBD1. The CDR3 is 16 residues long. V was pared by 5 bases and J by 7 bases, with 8 bases of the junction left unmatched.

CDR3 residues: CASSLAYGGQGNNEQFF. CDR3 nucleotide sequence: TGTGCCAGCAGCTTAGCCTATGGGGGACAGGGCAACAATGAGCAGTTCTTC. V and J are TRBV7-9 and TRBJ2-1; 9 bases are a match to TRBD1. The germline gives CDR1 SEHNR, CDR2 FQNEAQ (reference sequence). The trim removed 0 bases at V and 5 bases at J, leaving 8 bases unmatched. This CDR3 has 17 residues. The entire variable domain, with the rest obtained from reference TRBV7-9 and TRBJ2-1, is as follows: DTGVSQNPRHKITKRGQNVTFRCDPISEHNRLYWYRQTLGQGPEFLTYFQNEAQLEKSRLLSDRFSAERPKGSFSTLEIQRTEQGDSAMYLCASSLAYGGQGNNEQFFGPGTRLTVL.

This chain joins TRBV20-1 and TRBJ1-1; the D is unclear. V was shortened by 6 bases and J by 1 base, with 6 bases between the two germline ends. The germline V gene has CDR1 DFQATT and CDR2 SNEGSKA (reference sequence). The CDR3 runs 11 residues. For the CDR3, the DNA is TGCAGTGCCAGACAGAACACTGAAGCTTTCTTT. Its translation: CSARQNTEAFF.

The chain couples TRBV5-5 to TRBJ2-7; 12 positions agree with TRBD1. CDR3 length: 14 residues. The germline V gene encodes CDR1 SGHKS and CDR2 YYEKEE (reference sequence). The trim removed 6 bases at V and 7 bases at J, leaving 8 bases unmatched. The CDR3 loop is CASNLGQGAREQYF. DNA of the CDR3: TGTGCCAGCAACCTGGGACAGGGGGCAAGGGAGCAGTACTTC.

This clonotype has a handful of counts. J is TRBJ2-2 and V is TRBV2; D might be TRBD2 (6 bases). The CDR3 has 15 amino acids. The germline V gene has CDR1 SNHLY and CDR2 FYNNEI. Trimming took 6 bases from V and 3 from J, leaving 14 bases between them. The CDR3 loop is CASRTGVADTGELFF. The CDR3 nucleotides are TGTGCCAGCAGAACCGGGGTAGCGGACACCGGGGAGCTGTTTTTT.

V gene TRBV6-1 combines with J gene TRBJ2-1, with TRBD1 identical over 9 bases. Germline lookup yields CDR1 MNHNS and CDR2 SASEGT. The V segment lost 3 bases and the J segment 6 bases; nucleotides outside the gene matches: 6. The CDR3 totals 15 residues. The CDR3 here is CASSEGTGPFNEQFF. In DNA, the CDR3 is TGTGCCAGCAGTGAGGGGACAGGGCCGTTCAATGAGCAGTTCTTC.

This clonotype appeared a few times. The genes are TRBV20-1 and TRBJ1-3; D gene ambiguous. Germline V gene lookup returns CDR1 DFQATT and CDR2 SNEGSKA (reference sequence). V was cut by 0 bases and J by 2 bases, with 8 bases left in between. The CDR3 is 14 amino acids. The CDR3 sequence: CSARDANPGNTIYF. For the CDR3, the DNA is TGCAGTGCTAGAGATGCGAACCCTGGAAACACCATATATTTT.

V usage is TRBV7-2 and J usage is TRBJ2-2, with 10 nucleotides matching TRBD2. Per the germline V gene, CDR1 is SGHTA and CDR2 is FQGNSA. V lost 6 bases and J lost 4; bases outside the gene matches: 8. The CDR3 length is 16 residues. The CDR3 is CASSPRLAGPTGELFF. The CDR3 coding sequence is TGTGCCAGCAGTCCTAGACTAGCGGGCCCCACCGGGGAGCTGTTTTTT.

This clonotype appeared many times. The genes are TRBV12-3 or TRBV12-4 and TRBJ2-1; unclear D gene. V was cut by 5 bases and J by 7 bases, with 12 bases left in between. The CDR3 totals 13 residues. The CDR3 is CASSPMRQNEQFF. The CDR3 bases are TGTGCCAGCAGTCCCATGCGGCAGAATGAGCAGTTCTTC.

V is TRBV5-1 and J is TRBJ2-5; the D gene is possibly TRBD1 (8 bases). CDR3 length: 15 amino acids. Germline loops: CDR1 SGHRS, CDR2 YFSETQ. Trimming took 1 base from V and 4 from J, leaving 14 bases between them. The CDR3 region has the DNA TGCGCCAGCAGCTTGACAGGGGGGGTAGGAGAGACCCAGTACTTC. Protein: CASSLTGGVGETQYF.